A single sample is the source of the 22 T cell receptor beta chains below, sequenced in a study of T cell repertoires in cytomegalovirus infection. TCRdb processed the reads anew with MiXCR; each CDR3 protein has one entry. This table has about 890,000 distinct CDR3 sequences, approximately 33% appearing once. Antigens of these TCRs are unknown. This sample comprised cultured CD8+ T cells from PBMCs, obtained from culture after CMV antigen stimulation. The receptor set was obtained from a human donor in good health (CMV status not recorded). Some clones in this sample may be carry-over from other donors' samples.

This chain uses TRBV4-1 with TRBJ2-7; D is perhaps TRBD1 or TRBD2 (6 bases each). This CDR3 has 15 residues. Trimming removed 3 bases from V and 4 bases from J, with 16 bases in between. CDR1 is MGHRA, CDR2 YSYEKL, per germline. The CDR3 spells CASSQDGGRWYEQYF. The CDR3 DNA follows: TGCGCCAGCAGCCAGGACGGGGGCCGGTGGTACGAGCAGTACTTC.

The chain employs TRBV27 and TRBJ1-1; no reliable D call. The V gene's germline CDR1 is MNHEY and CDR2 SMNVEV (reference sequence). This CDR3 has 15 amino acids. Deletions cut 3 bases from V and 7 bases from J, with 18 bases between. The CDR3 region has the DNA TGTGCCAGCAGTTTGGCCCCTGTTCCAAACGGTGAAGCTTTCTTT. Its translation is CASSLAPVPNGEAFF.

The chain couples TRBV6-1 to TRBJ2-6; D possibly corresponds to TRBD2 (5 bases). CDR1 is MNHNS and CDR2 is SASEGT in the germline V gene. There are 22 residues in the CDR3. The V and J ends lost 3 bases and 4 bases respectively, with 31 bases between them. CDR3: CASSEAWPPGRATKGGANVLTF. CDR3 nucleotide sequence: TGTGCCAGCAGTGAGGCCTGGCCCCCGGGAAGGGCGACGAAGGGAGGGGCCAACGTCCTGACTTTC.

CDR3 amino acids: CASSNELAKNIQYF. In DNA form, the CDR3 reads TGTGCCAGCAGTAATGAGCTAGCCAAAAACATTCAGTACTTC. The rearrangement uses TRBV13 and TRBJ2-4; unclear D gene. Germline CDR1 is PRHDT and CDR2 is FYEKMQ (reference sequence). V was pared by 6 bases and J by 0 bases, with 9 bases between. CDR3 length: 14 residues.

This clonotype has a handful of counts. This chain's CDR3 is CASSQEFTGHEQFF. The CDR3 DNA is TGCGCCAGCAGCCAAGAATTTACCGGGCATGAGCAGTTCTTC. The rearrangement joins TRBV4-3 to TRBJ2-1; D ambiguous. The CDR3 extends over 14 amino acids. Germline loops: CDR1 LGHNA, CDR2 YSLEER. Trimming left V 0 bases short and J 8 bases short, with 11 bases between.

The V call is TRBV15, the J call TRBJ1-5; no clear D. The ends were cut back, 3 bases at V and 6 bases at J, with 6 bases in the middle. Germline-derived CDR1 and CDR2 are LNHNV and YYDKDF (reference sequence). The CDR3 spans 12 residues. This CDR3 reads CATSSTAQPQHF. CDR3 in DNA: TGTGCCACCAGCAGCACAGCTCAGCCCCAGCATTTT.

There are a few counts of this clonotype. The V and J genes are TRBV7-8 and TRBJ2-6; a weak D match, TRBD1 (5 bases). V dropped 2 bases and J dropped 0 bases, with 14 bases sitting between them. CDR1 is SGHVS and CDR2 is FQNEAQ in the germline V gene. CDR3 length: 18 residues. CDR3 nucleotide sequence: TGTGCCAGCAGCTTATCCGGACAACTACTCTCTGGGGCCAACGTCCTGACTTTC. Encoded protein: CASSLSGQLLSGANVLTF.

The sample holds many counts of this clonotype. The chain recombines TRBV7-8 with TRBJ2-3, with D tentatively TRBD2 (7 bases). Germline CDR1 and CDR2: SGHVS and FQNEAQ. The CDR3 covers 17 residues. V gave up 1 base and J gave up 6 bases, with 20 bases separating them. CDR3 protein: CASSLGIVRGGWDTQYF. The CDR3 bases are TGTGCCAGCAGCTTAGGCATCGTAAGGGGGGGATGGGATACGCAGTATTTT.

This chain joins TRBV28 and TRBJ2-1, with D possibly matching TRBD2 (5 bases). V was trimmed by 11 bases and J by 5 bases, leaving 16 bases between them. The germline V gene encodes CDR1 MDHEN and CDR2 SYDVKM. This CDR3 is 13 amino acids long. The CDR3 DNA follows: TGTGCCTCATCGGGGAACGAGGACAATGAGCAGTTCTTC. Amino acids: CASSGNEDNEQFF.

The chain is built from TRBV27 and TRBJ1-1; 7 positions match TRBD1. Unmatched junction bases numbered 6, after V lost 4 bases and J lost 1 base. The CDR3 extends over 15 amino acids. Germline CDR1 MNHEY, CDR2 SMNVEV (reference sequence). This chain's CDR3 is CASSSQGPRNTEAFF. The DNA of the CDR3 is TGTGCCAGCAGTTCACAGGGGCCTAGGAACACTGAAGCTTTCTTT.

The chain has TRBV27 and TRBJ1-5; no clear D. V lost 4 bases, J lost 6 bases, and 16 bases lay in between. CDR3 length: 15 residues. Germline V lookup: CDR1 MNHEY, CDR2 SMNVEV (reference sequence). DNA of the CDR3: TGTGCCAGCAGTTCTTTCGGGAATTCTGGTCAGCCCCAGCATTTT. It encodes CASSSFGNSGQPQHF.

The CDR3 spells CASKEGYTGELFF. In nucleotides, the CDR3 is TGTGCCAGCAAAGAGGGATACACCGGGGAGCTGTTTTTT. This chain links TRBV14 with TRBJ2-2, with a tentative D call TRBD2 (5 bases). This CDR3 has 13 residues. The germline V gene has CDR1 SGHDN and CDR2 FVKESK. The V gene lost 7 bases and the J gene lost 3 bases, with 9 bases spanning the gap.

The sample holds a few counts of this clonotype. The chain carries TRBV6-2 or TRBV6-3 and TRBJ1-1; tentative D call: TRBD1 (5 bases). Germline assignment: CDR1 MNHEY and CDR2 SVGEGT. The CDR3 is 15 amino acids. The V and J ends lost 2 bases and 6 bases respectively, with 16 bases between them. This CDR3 reads CASSYDTARGAEAFF. CDR3 in DNA: TGTGCCAGCAGTTACGATACGGCGCGAGGGGCTGAAGCTTTCTTT.

In this sample, this clonotype turned up once. This rearrangement joins TRBV19 to TRBJ2-1; 10 bases are shared with TRBD1. This CDR3 is 15 amino acids long. V gave up 11 bases and J gave up 2 bases; unmatched junction bases: 9. Looked up from germline, CDR1 is LNHDA and CDR2 is SQIVND (reference sequence). In DNA form, the CDR3 reads TGTGCCTCCTCCTCGACAGGGGGCGCCTACAATGAGCAGTTCTTC. It yields the protein CASSSTGGAYNEQFF.

The chain's CDR3 is CASSFGGTQPQHF. The CDR3 DNA reads as TGTGCCAGCAGTTTTGGGGGGACTCAGCCCCAGCATTTT. The J gene is TRBJ1-5, the V gene TRBV27; perhaps TRBD1 as D (5 bases). The CDR3 covers 13 residues. Between the trimmed V and J ends, which lost 3 bases and 6 bases, there was a span of 9 bases. Germline V gene lookup returns CDR1 MNHEY and CDR2 SMNVEV (reference sequence).

In this sample, this clonotype turned up a few times. The chain has TRBV11-3 and TRBJ2-7; TRBD2 aligns across 14 bases. The CDR3 has 15 residues. Trimming removed 6 bases from V and 6 bases from J; junction bases left unmatched: 7. The V gene's germline CDR1 is SGHNT and CDR2 YENEEA. The CDR3 DNA reads TGTGCCAGCAGAAAGACTAGCGGGGGGGCGGGCGAGCAGTACGTC. Translating gives CASRKTSGGAGEQYV.

Note on this clonotype: One end of the junction is discordant with germline, which a read error may explain. The chain recombines TRBV6-1 with TRBJ1-2; 8 bases line up with TRBD1. Germline values: CDR1 MNHNS, CDR2 SASEGT. CDR3 length equals 14 residues. The DNA of the CDR3 is TGTACCAGCAGTGCTACAGGGGGTTACTATGGCTACACCTTC. Translation gives CTSSATGGYYGYTF.

V gene TRBV12-5 combines with J gene TRBJ1-2; perhaps TRBD1 as D (5 bases). The CDR3 has 13 residues. The V end was cut by 5 bases, the J end by 4 bases, with 11 bases between. The germline CDR1 and CDR2 sequences are LGHNT and FRNRAP. The CDR3, as DNA: TGTGCTAGTGGTCCGGACATTTTCTATGGCTACACCTTC. Translated: CASGPDIFYGYTF.

The rearrangement joins TRBV7-2 to TRBJ1-1; D is unclear. V was shortened by 5 bases and J by 5 bases, with 18 bases between the two germline ends. CDR3 length: 15 amino acids. Germline-derived CDR1 and CDR2 are SGHTA and FQGNSA. CDR3 coding DNA: TGTGCCAGCAGCCCTTCTACTACGGGGTGGACTGAAGCTTTCTTT. As protein: CASSPSTTGWTEAFF. Supplemented by reference TRBV7-2 and TRBJ1-1, the full variable domain reads GAGVSQSPSNKVTEKGKDVELRCDPISGHTALYWYRQSLGQGLEFLIYFQGNSAPDKSGLPSDRFSAERTGGSVSTLTIQRTQQEDSAVYLCASSPSTTGWTEAFFGQGTRLTVV.

The chain has TRBV7-9 and TRBJ1-1; D not certain. The length of the CDR3 is 12 residues. The V gene lost 4 bases and the J gene lost 6 bases, with 9 bases spanning the gap. The germline CDR1 and CDR2 sequences are SEHNR and FQNEAQ (reference sequence). CDR3 protein: CASSSKGPEAFF. The CDR3 DNA reads TGTGCCAGCAGCTCCAAGGGCCCTGAAGCTTTCTTT.

This clonotype turned up a few times. The chain carries TRBV27 and TRBJ1-1; D ambiguous. Per germline, CDR1 MNHEY and CDR2 SMNVEV (reference sequence). The CDR3 loop spans 12 amino acids. V lost 6 bases and J lost 0, with 5 bases in between. The CDR3 DNA follows: TGTGCCAGCAGAGACATGAACACTGAAGCTTTCTTT. It specifies CASRDMNTEAFF.

This clonotype was found a few times. The chain combines TRBV4-3 with TRBJ2-2; 12 nucleotides align to TRBD2. CDR1 LGHNA and CDR2 YSLEER come from the germline V gene. CDR3 size: 21 residues. V lost 0 bases to trimming and J lost 4 bases; unmatched junction nucleotides: 15. The CDR3 DNA is TGCGCCAGCAGCCAAGATCTCTTCGGGCTAGCGGGGGGGCCGAGCACCGGGGAGCTGTTTTTT. Amino acid sequence: CASSQDLFGLAGGPSTGELFF.